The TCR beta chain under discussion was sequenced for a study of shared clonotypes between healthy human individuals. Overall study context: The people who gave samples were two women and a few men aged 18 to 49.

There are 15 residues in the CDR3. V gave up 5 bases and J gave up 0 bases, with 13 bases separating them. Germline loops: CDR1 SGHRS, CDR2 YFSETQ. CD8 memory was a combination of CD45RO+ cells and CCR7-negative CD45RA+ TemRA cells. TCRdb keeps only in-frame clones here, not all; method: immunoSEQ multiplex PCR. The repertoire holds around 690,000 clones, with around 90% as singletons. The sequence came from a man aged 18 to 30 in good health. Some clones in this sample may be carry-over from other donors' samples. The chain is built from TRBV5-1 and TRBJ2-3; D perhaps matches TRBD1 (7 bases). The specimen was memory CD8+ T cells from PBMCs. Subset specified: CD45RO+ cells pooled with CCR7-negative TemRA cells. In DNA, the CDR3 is TGCGCCAGCAGTCTGGAGGGACAGAGCACAGATACGCAGTATTTT. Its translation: CASSLEGQSTDTQYF. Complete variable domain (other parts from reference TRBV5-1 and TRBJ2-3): KAGVTQTPRYLIKTRGQQVTLSCSPISGHRSVSWYQQTPGQGLQFLFEYFSETQRNKGNFPGRFSGRQFSNSRSEMNVSTLELGDSALYLCASSLEGQSTDTQYFGPGTRLTVL.